These 2 T cell receptor beta chains were sequenced from one sample in a study of CD8 T cells in ankylosing spondylitis. TCRdb called the 5' RACE reads again in MiXCR, with one record for every CDR3 protein. The sample holds 30,000 to 35,000 distinct CDR3 sequences, less than 40% seen once. What was sequenced was synovial fluid, either unsorted or a sorted T cell fraction (not recorded which). These receptor sequences come from a male donor with ankylosing spondylitis.

This sequence joins TRBV11-2 and TRBJ2-7, with 10 nucleotides matching TRBD2. There are 13 residues in the CDR3. V shed 6 bases, J shed 2 bases, and the junction held 1 base outside the gene matches. Looked up from germline, CDR1 is SGHAT and CDR2 is FQNNGV. CDR3 sequence: CASSLAGAYEQYV. In nucleotides, the CDR3 is TGTGCCAGCAGTCTAGCGGGAGCCTACGAGCAGTACGTC.

A few counts support this clonotype. The rearrangement joins TRBV6-4 to TRBJ2-3; 11 positions match TRBD2. CDR3 length: 15 amino acids. With V trimmed by 6 bases and J by 2 bases, 4 bases remained unmatched. CDR1 MRHNA and CDR2 SNTAGT come from the germline V gene. In DNA, the CDR3 is TGTGCCAGCAGGCCGGGACTAGCGGACACAGATACGCAGTATTTT. It translates to CASRPGLADTDTQYF.